The 18 T cell receptor beta chains in this list originate from one sample, sequenced in a study of T cell responses to AZD1222 COVID-19 vaccine. The method was immunoSEQ multiplex PCR; TCRdb's version includes in-frame clones alone and lacks a portion of them. The repertoire consists of around 140,000 clones, with 80% to 90% occurring once and the leading ten covering 2.5% to 3.5%. This material consisted of peripheral blood, taken on day 0 of AZD1222 vaccination. The receptor set was obtained from an adult in good health.

This clone has a handful of counts. The rearrangement joins TRBV7-8 to TRBJ2-7, with 7 bases identical to TRBD1. The CDR3 length is 14 residues. Germline trimming cut 5 bases from V and 0 bases from J; bases unmatched to any gene: 4. Germline CDR1 SGHVS, CDR2 FQNEAQ. This CDR3 is CASSHRDSSYEQYF. CDR3 nucleotide sequence: TGTGCCAGCAGCCACAGGGACAGCTCCTACGAGCAGTACTTC.

In this sample, this clone turned up a few times. This chain joins TRBV6-2 or TRBV6-3 and TRBJ2-6; unclear D gene. Germline V gene sequence: CDR1 MNHEY, CDR2 SVGEGT. This CDR3 is built from 14 residues. The V and J ends lost 2 bases and 0 bases respectively, with 2 bases between them. CDR3 residues: CASSYGSGANVLTF. The CDR3 DNA is TGTGCCAGCAGTTACGGCTCTGGGGCCAACGTCCTGACTTTC.

The chain carries TRBV6-5 and TRBJ1-2; 8 nucleotides align to TRBD1. The CDR3 loop spans 15 amino acids. V dropped 4 bases and J dropped 5; count of bases not matched to a gene: 9. Germline CDR1 reads MNHEY; CDR2 reads SVGAGI. The CDR3 reads CASSFPGTGSYGYTF. In DNA, the CDR3 is TGTGCCAGCAGTTTCCCCGGGACAGGATCTTATGGCTACACCTTC.

The V call is TRBV7-9, the J call TRBJ2-2; D is unclear. V was shortened by 5 bases and J by 2 bases, with 18 bases between the two germline ends. This CDR3 comprises 17 residues. Germline loops: CDR1 SEHNR, CDR2 FQNEAQ (reference sequence). CDR3 amino acids: CASSPGPESGNTGELFF. Here the CDR3 DNA reads TGTGCCAGCAGCCCCGGACCCGAATCTGGAAACACCGGGGAGCTGTTTTTT.

V is TRBV6-5 and J is TRBJ2-1, with D hard to call. This CDR3 contains 15 residues. Deletions cut 2 bases from V and 0 bases from J, with 8 bases between. Germline V gene sequence: CDR1 MNHEY, CDR2 SVGAGI. As DNA, the CDR3 is TGTGCCAGCAGTTACGGCCCGAGCTCCTACAATGAGCAGTTCTTC. It specifies CASSYGPSSYNEQFF.

The chain recombines TRBV4-1 with TRBJ2-2; D is undetermined. CDR1 MGHRA and CDR2 YSYEKL come from the germline V gene. The V and J ends lost 1 base and 8 bases respectively, with 23 bases between them. The CDR3 length is 18 residues. CDR3 sequence reads: CASSQGTFIRTLGGELFF. The CDR3 region has the DNA TGCGCCAGCAGCCAAGGCACTTTCATCCGAACGCTCGGGGGGGAGCTGTTTTTT.

V usage is TRBV28 and J usage is TRBJ1-5; 10 nucleotides agree with TRBD1. Germline V gene lookup returns CDR1 MDHEN and CDR2 SYDVKM. V dropped 4 bases and J dropped 3; count of bases not matched to a gene: 6. This CDR3 has 16 residues. The CDR3 sequence: CASSSHDRGLNQPQHF. DNA of the CDR3: TGTGCCAGCAGTTCACATGACAGGGGGCTCAATCAGCCCCAGCATTTT.

This clone was counted once. The rearrangement uses TRBV15 and TRBJ2-7; 7 bases align to TRBD2. Germline V CDR1 and CDR2: LNHNV, YYDKDF (reference sequence). The CDR3 runs to 15 residues. V lost 1 base to trimming and J lost 3 bases; unmatched junction nucleotides: 6. This CDR3 is CATSRGGGSFYEQYF. The CDR3 DNA is TGTGCCACCAGCAGAGGGGGCGGGAGCTTCTACGAGCAGTACTTC.

This chain links TRBV6-4 with TRBJ2-3; 12 nucleotides line up with TRBD2. The junction had 2 bases not matched to a gene; V was cut back by 5 bases and J by 2 bases. Per germline, CDR1 MRHNA and CDR2 SNTAGT. CDR3 size: 15 residues. CDR3 coding DNA: TGTGCCAGCAGTTCTAGCGGGGGGGCCACAGATACGCAGTATTTT. Amino acids: CASSSSGGATDTQYF.

The rearrangement links TRBV2 to TRBJ2-7; 8 bases agree with TRBD1. This CDR3 is built from 15 residues. Germline V gene sequence: CDR1 SNHLY, CDR2 FYNNEI. V was pared by 5 bases and J by 3 bases, with 9 bases of the junction left unmatched. CDR3 bases: TGTGCCAGCAGTATGACAGGGGACAGTTTCTACGAGCAGTACTTC. Its translation: CASSMTGDSFYEQYF.

The chain employs TRBV7-9 and TRBJ1-1, with D perhaps matching TRBD1 (5 bases). The CDR3 extends over 12 amino acids. Trimming took 2 bases from V and 10 from J, leaving 11 bases between them. Germline V lookup: CDR1 SEHNR, CDR2 FQNEAQ (reference sequence). The CDR3 DNA sequence: TGTGCCAGCAGCTTATCCGGGAGGGGAGCTTTCTTT. Its translation is CASSLSGRGAFF.

The rearrangement links TRBV21-1 to TRBJ1-5. TRBV21-1 is classified as a pseudogene. The CDR3 extends over 15 amino acids. CDR3 region: CASSKPTGPPWPQHF. CDR3 in DNA: TGTGCCAGCAGCAAACCGACGGGACCCCCATGGCCCCAGCATTTT.

The chain employs TRBV6-2 or TRBV6-3 and TRBJ2-7; 8 bases are a match to TRBD2. V lost 4 bases and J lost 2; bases outside the gene matches: 13. Germline V gene data show CDR1 as MNHEY and CDR2 as SVGEGT. This CDR3 is 17 amino acids long. The CDR3, as DNA: TGTGCCAGCAGTTCCACCCATAGCGGGAACCCACCCTACGAGCAGTACTTC. This codes for CASSSTHSGNPPYEQYF.

J is TRBJ2-6 and V is TRBV28, with 7 positions matching TRBD1. Germline CDR1 reads MDHEN; CDR2 reads SYDVKM. There are 16 residues in the CDR3. Germline trimming cut 2 bases from V and 4 bases from J; bases unmatched to any gene: 5. CDR3 sequence (DNA): TGTGCCAGCAGTTTACTGACAGGGTCAGGGGCCAACGTCCTGACTTTC. Amino acid sequence: CASSLLTGSGANVLTF.

The chain carries TRBV5-6 and TRBJ2-7, with 8 bases that match TRBD2. V gave up 0 bases and J gave up 4 bases; unmatched junction bases: 3. CDR1 SGHDT and CDR2 YYEEEE come from the germline V gene. This CDR3 region has 14 residues. The CDR3 DNA reads TGTGCCAGCAGCTTGGGGGTAGCGGGGTACGAGCAGTACTTC. Its protein product is CASSLGVAGYEQYF.

The chain employs TRBV6-1 and TRBJ1-5; maybe TRBD1 (6 bases). Germline CDR1 reads MNHNS; CDR2 reads SASEGT. The CDR3 has 15 residues. The V and J ends lost 3 bases and 0 bases respectively, with 9 bases between them. The CDR3 loop is CASSDGTNSNQPQHF. In DNA form, the CDR3 reads TGTGCCAGCAGTGATGGGACAAATAGCAATCAGCCCCAGCATTTT.

This clone appeared a few times. The rearrangement joins TRBV19 to TRBJ1-2; D is unclear. The CDR3 length is 14 residues. V was cut by 7 bases and J by 2 bases, with 14 bases left in between. Germline CDR1 LNHDA, CDR2 SQIVND (reference sequence). The CDR3 reads CASTKTAGNYGYTF. The CDR3 DNA reads as TGTGCCAGTACTAAAACAGCCGGGAACTATGGCTACACCTTC.

This clone was found a few times. The chain has TRBV13 and TRBJ2-7, with a tentative D call TRBD2 (6 bases). Germline CDR1 PRHDT, CDR2 FYEKMQ (reference sequence). This CDR3 contains 14 residues. The V gene lost 4 bases and the J gene lost 2 bases, with 12 bases spanning the gap. The CDR3 DNA sequence: TGTGCCAGCAGCTCCCATGAGCGGGCCTACGAGCAGTACTTC. This encodes CASSSHERAYEQYF.